A selection of T cell receptor beta chains follows, all from one sample in a study of response to subunit inactivated influenza vaccine. TCRdb itself ran the RT-PCR reads through MiXCR, one entry per CDR3 protein. The table includes more than 400,000 distinct CDR3 sequences, approximately 11% detected once. This sample comprised PBMCs from blood, obtained 35 to 45 days after vaccination. The receptors stem from a man aged 45-65 years who received an inactivated influenza vaccine. Each CDR3 is given with its conserved first and last residue. Each record gives: V gene, J gene, D gene, clone size, CDR3 DNA, CDR3 protein. A D gene is named only where the DNA matches it firmly. The listing skips clone size in some rows; elsewhere it reads once, few, many or a size class.

v_gene: TRBV20-1
j_gene: TRBJ1-1
d_gene: .
abundance: few
CDR3nt: TGCAGTGCTAGAGAAGGTTCGCAGCTGAACACTGAAGCTTTCTTT
CDR3aa: CSAREGSQLNTEAFF

v_gene: TRBV28
j_gene: TRBJ2-7
d_gene: TRBD2
abundance: .
CDR3nt: TGTGCCAGCAGAAACCTCTCGCCTAGCGGGTTCTCCTACGAGCAGTACTTC
CDR3aa: CASRNLSPSGFSYEQYF

v_gene: TRBV4-2
j_gene: TRBJ1-2
d_gene: TRBD1
abundance: .
CDR3nt: TGTGCCAGCAGCCAACCCCGGGACAGTTATGGCTACACCTTC
CDR3aa: CASSQPRDSYGYTF

v_gene: TRBV5-1
j_gene: TRBJ1-1
d_gene: TRBD1
abundance: few
CDR3nt: TGCGCCAGCAGCGGGAACAGGGGTAGGAACACTGAAGCTTTCTTT
CDR3aa: CASSGNRGRNTEAFF

v_gene: TRBV5-6
j_gene: TRBJ2-7
d_gene: .
abundance: few
CDR3nt: TGTGCCAGCAGCCGACCACGACAGCACTCCTACGAGCAGTACTTC
CDR3aa: CASSRPRQHSYEQYF

v_gene: TRBV5-1
j_gene: TRBJ1-1
d_gene: .
abundance: .
CDR3nt: TGCGCCAGCAGCCCCCAGACAGGGAACACTGAAGCTTTCTTT
CDR3aa: CASSPQTGNTEAFF

v_gene: TRBV25-1
j_gene: TRBJ1-3
d_gene: .
abundance: many
CDR3nt: TGTGCCAGCAGTATCACCGGACGCTCTGGAAACACCATATATTTT
CDR3aa: CASSITGRSGNTIYF

v_gene: TRBV13
j_gene: TRBJ2-6
d_gene: .
abundance: few
CDR3nt: TGTGCCAGCAGCTTAGAAGCTGGGGCCAACGTCCTGACTTTC
CDR3aa: CASSLEAGANVLTF

v_gene: TRBV5-6
j_gene: TRBJ1-3
d_gene: .
abundance: .
CDR3nt: TGTGCCAGCAGCGAAGGACCCAGCTCTGGAAACACCATATATTTT
CDR3aa: CASSEGPSSGNTIYF

v_gene: TRBV11-2
j_gene: TRBJ2-3
d_gene: .
abundance: .
CDR3nt: TGTGCCAGCAGCTTAGTGCGGCAGGGCCCCAGCACAGATACGCAGTATTTT
CDR3aa: CASSLVRQGPSTDTQYF

v_gene: TRBV12-3/TRBV12-4
j_gene: TRBJ2-2
d_gene: .
abundance: few
CDR3nt: TGTGCCAGCAGACCAGACGGGACACTGAACACCGGGGAGCTGTTTTTT
CDR3aa: CASRPDGTLNTGELFF

v_gene: TRBV12-3/TRBV12-4
j_gene: TRBJ1-2
d_gene: TRBD1
abundance: .
CDR3nt: TGTGCCAGCAGGACAGGGGAATTCGATGGCTACACCTTC
CDR3aa: CASRTGEFDGYTF

v_gene: TRBV5-1
j_gene: TRBJ2-5
d_gene: .
abundance: .
CDR3nt: TGCGCCAGCAGCTTGGATGGGTTCCAAGAGACCCAGTACTTC
CDR3aa: CASSLDGFQETQYF

v_gene: TRBV7-9
j_gene: TRBJ2-5
d_gene: .
abundance: .
CDR3nt: TGTGCCAGCAGCTCGGAGAAGACCCAGTACTTC
CDR3aa: CASSSEKTQYF

v_gene: TRBV20-1
j_gene: TRBJ1-2
d_gene: .
abundance: .
CDR3nt: TGCAGTGCTAGAGATTTAACGACAACTTATGGCTACACCTTC
CDR3aa: CSARDLTTTYGYTF

v_gene: TRBV5-1
j_gene: TRBJ1-4
d_gene: TRBD1
abundance: few
CDR3nt: TGCGCCAGCAGCTCCAGACAGGGTACCGAGAAACTGTTTTTT
CDR3aa: CASSSRQGTEKLFF

v_gene: TRBV11-2
j_gene: TRBJ2-1
d_gene: TRBD2
abundance: .
CDR3nt: TGTGCCAGCAGCTTAGGGGTAGTCTATAGGACTAGCGGCAATGAGCAGTTCTTC
CDR3aa: CASSLGVVYRTSGNEQFF

v_gene: TRBV20-1
j_gene: TRBJ2-2
d_gene: .
abundance: .
CDR3nt: TGCAGTGCTAGAGCTCGGGGCAGGGCCACCGGGGAGCTGTTTTTT
CDR3aa: CSARARGRATGELFF

v_gene: TRBV7-2
j_gene: TRBJ1-3
d_gene: .
abundance: .
CDR3nt: TGTGCCAGCAGCTTAGCGCCTGCAGGGTTGGCACGAAACACCATATATTTT
CDR3aa: CASSLAPAGLARNTIYF

v_gene: TRBV5-1
j_gene: TRBJ2-3
d_gene: .
abundance: many
CDR3nt: TGCGCCAGCAGGCAGGCGGCTAGCACAGATACGCAGTATTTT
CDR3aa: CASRQAASTDTQYF

v_gene: TRBV7-2
j_gene: TRBJ2-7
d_gene: .
abundance: .
CDR3nt: TGTGCCAGCAGCTTAGAACTAGGGGGTTTTGAGCAGTACTTC
CDR3aa: CASSLELGGFEQYF

v_gene: TRBV29-1
j_gene: TRBJ2-3
d_gene: .
abundance: many
CDR3nt: TGCAGCGGGAGGAAGGTTGGAGATACGCAGTATTTT
CDR3aa: CSGRKVGDTQYF